The clone carrying this T cell receptor (beta chain) was counted once. This entry belongs to a study of blood T cell repertoires in COVID-19. CDR3 length: 13 residues. The V gene lost 3 bases and the J gene lost 3 bases, with 11 bases spanning the gap. Germline V lookup: CDR1 DFQATT, CDR2 SNEGSKA (reference sequence). Original processing notes: Amplified reference gene primers provided the basis for estimating nucleated cell counts. TCRdb's table, derived via immunoSEQ multiplex PCR, lists solely in-frame clones and lacks some. V and J calls and clone size are those listed in that table; D and trimming were worked out from the DNA. The repertoire holds fewer than 350,000 clones, with approximately 89% as singletons.

The sequencing input was PBMCs or T cells enriched from blood (not recorded which). The gene calls are TRBV20-1 and TRBJ1-2, with a tentative D call TRBD1 (5 bases). The receptor was isolated from a woman in her forties who had recovered from COVID-19. The CDR3 protein is CSASEGADYGYTF. DNA of the CDR3: TGCAGTGCTAGTGAAGGGGCCGACTATGGCTACACCTTC.